A single sample gave rise to the 18 T cell receptor beta chains below, sequenced in a study of blood T cells in healthy people across ages. A second PCR, run for about 7 to 12 cycles, used a sample-barcoded 5' primer plus a J-beta primer mix. A single record per CDR3 protein comes from TCRdb applying MiXCR to the 5' RACE reads. The table records 750,000 or so distinct CDR3 sequences, 20% to 30% of them present only once. These data were also filed under a second study, of T cells of mothers and their children.

Sequencing was performed on blood. The source of these receptors is a boy aged 10-17 years in good health.

The genes are TRBV12-3 or TRBV12-4 and TRBJ2-1; the match to TRBD2 covers 7 bases. This CDR3 region has 14 residues. V gave up 6 bases and J gave up 5 bases; unmatched junction bases: 7. CDR3 sequence: CASSLRDYNNEQFF. CDR3 coding DNA: TGTGCCAGCAGCCTCCGGGACTACAACAATGAGCAGTTCTTC.

This chain connects TRBV29-1 to TRBJ1-2, with TRBD1 as a possible D gene (5 bases). V was shortened by 6 bases and J by 8 bases, with 19 bases between the two germline ends. CDR1 SQVTM and CDR2 ANQGSEA come from the germline V gene. The CDR3 consists of 13 residues. The CDR3 region has the DNA TGCAGCGTCCCCCTTATACTAACAGGAGGCTACACCTTC. Protein sequence: CSVPLILTGGYTF.

For the CDR3, the DNA is TGCAGCGTTGAGGACCGGGACAGGGGGAGGACAGATACGCAGTATTTT. Protein: CSVEDRDRGRTDTQYF. The chain links TRBV29-1 to TRBJ2-3, with 11 bases fitting TRBD1. The germline CDR1 and CDR2 sequences are SQVTM and ANQGSEA. This CDR3 region has 16 residues. J was trimmed by 3 bases and V by 3 bases; bases with no gene match: 8.

The J gene is TRBJ2-5, the V gene TRBV20-1, with 15 bases fitting TRBD2. With the DNA end fitting TRBJ2-1 better, the J assignment may be wrong. This CDR3 has 17 residues. Germline V gives CDR1 DFQATT, CDR2 SNEGSKA (reference sequence). The CDR3 sequence is CSAHNGLAGGVPNEQFF. CDR3 nucleotide sequence: TGCAGTGCCCATAATGGACTAGCGGGAGGGGTTCCCAATGAGCAGTTCTTC.

The table lists this clonotype with a few counts. CDR3 coding DNA: TGTGCCAGCACTTCCCCCGGTAGTCCCCCCCAGTACTTC. Translated: CASTSPGSPPQYF. The chain uses TRBV28 and TRBJ2-5; no clear D. The CDR3 spans 13 residues. The germline V gene encodes CDR1 MDHEN and CDR2 SYDVKM. The ends were cut back, 7 bases at V and 9 bases at J, with 18 bases in the middle.

This clonotype was observed a few times. The junction departs from the called germline gene at one end, perhaps through a read error. The CDR3 nucleotides are TGTGCCAGCAGCTTATTTGCTAGCGGGGTCGAGCGGTTCTTC. It translates to CASSLFASGVERFF. The chain is built from TRBV7-9 and TRBJ2-1, with 9 nucleotides matching TRBD2. The germline V gene encodes CDR1 SEHNR and CDR2 FQNEAQ (reference sequence). CDR3 length: 14 residues.

This clonotype showed up just a few times. The chain is built from TRBV18 and TRBJ2-1, with D unclear. Looked up from germline, CDR1 is KGHSH and CDR2 is LQKENI. Deletions cut 6 bases from V and 5 bases from J, with 11 bases between. CDR3 length: 13 residues. The CDR3 reads CASSGSENNEQFF. The CDR3 region has the DNA TGTGCCAGCTCCGGTTCGGAAAACAATGAGCAGTTCTTC.

The CDR3 reads CSVVLGEQYF. CDR3 bases: TGCAGCGTTGTATTAGGGGAGCAGTACTTC. The chain carries TRBV29-1 and TRBJ2-7, with unresolved D. With 4 bases removed from V and 7 bases from J, the gap between germline ends came to 8 bases. The CDR3 spans 10 residues. Germline lookup yields CDR1 SQVTM and CDR2 ANQGSEA.

CDR3 amino acids: CATRNSGGRKDTQYF. The CDR3 nucleotides are TGTGCCACCAGAAATTCGGGCGGGAGGAAAGATACGCAGTATTTT. The J gene is TRBJ2-3, the V gene TRBV15, with 8 bases fitting TRBD2. CDR1 is LNHNV, CDR2 YYDKDF, per germline (reference sequence). V dropped 6 bases and J dropped 5; count of bases not matched to a gene: 10. This CDR3 spans 15 amino acids.

The V gene is TRBV27, the J gene TRBJ1-2, with 9 bases fitting TRBD1. CDR3 length: 16 residues. The trim removed 3 bases at V and 0 bases at J, leaving 5 bases unmatched. The V gene's germline CDR1 is MNHEY and CDR2 SMNVEV (reference sequence). DNA for the CDR3: TGTGCCAGCAGTTTTGGGACAGGGTTGGCTAACTATGGCTACACCTTC. This gives the protein CASSFGTGLANYGYTF.

This clonotype was seen a handful of times. The chain recombines TRBV15 with TRBJ2-1, with D unresolved. This CDR3 region has 13 residues. V gave up 1 base and J gave up 8 bases, with 9 bases separating them. Germline V gene lookup returns CDR1 LNHNV and CDR2 YYDKDF (reference sequence). The CDR3 loop reads CATSRGPSYEQFF. CDR3 DNA: TGTGCCACCAGCAGAGGCCCAAGTTATGAGCAGTTCTTC.

This clonotype was observed a few times. The chain recombines TRBV28 with TRBJ2-3; weak D call: TRBD2 (6 bases). The germline V gene encodes CDR1 MDHEN and CDR2 SYDVKM. V was pared by 11 bases and J by 6 bases, with 24 bases between. The CDR3 contains 15 residues. CDR3 sequence: CAHTQGLRDMDTQYF. CDR3 nucleotides: TGTGCCCACACGCAGGGACTGAGGGATATGGATACGCAGTATTTT.

This clonotype has only a few counts. The rearrangement uses TRBV28 and TRBJ1-5; TRBD1 aligns across 11 bases. CDR1 is MDHEN and CDR2 is SYDVKM in the germline V gene. The CDR3 is made up of 15 amino acids. V lost 6 bases to trimming and J lost 6 bases; unmatched junction nucleotides: 7. The chain's CDR3 is CASSRPGTGGQPQHF. CDR3 coding DNA: TGTGCCAGCAGCCGCCCCGGGACAGGGGGTCAGCCCCAGCATTTT.

The chain carries TRBV12-3 or TRBV12-4 and TRBJ1-4; D is perhaps TRBD1 (5 bases). This CDR3 spans 15 amino acids. Trimming removed 6 bases from V and 4 bases from J, with 15 bases in between. DNA of the CDR3: TGTGCCAGCAGCAAGCCGGGACGGAATAATGAAAAACTGTTTTTT. Translated, it gives CASSKPGRNNEKLFF.

The CDR3 spells CASGGMIAGDVPETQYF. CDR3 DNA sequence: TGTGCCAGTGGGGGGATGATAGCGGGAGATGTCCCGGAGACCCAGTACTTC. The chain employs TRBV28 and TRBJ2-5; 9 bases map to TRBD2. The germline V gene encodes CDR1 MDHEN and CDR2 SYDVKM. CDR3 size: 17 residues. Germline trimming cut 9 bases from V and 5 bases from J; bases unmatched to any gene: 19.

The rearrangement uses TRBV5-1 and TRBJ2-5, with 7 bases aligning to TRBD1. With the DNA end fitting TRBJ2-1 better, the J assignment may be wrong. This CDR3 is built from 15 residues. Germline V CDR1 and CDR2: SGHRS, YFSETQ. CDR3 amino acids: CASSLVRDSYNEQFF. Written as DNA, the CDR3 is TGCGCCAGCAGCTTGGTTAGGGACAGCTACAATGAGCAGTTCTTC.

The chain couples TRBV20-1 to TRBJ2-1; the D is unclear. V was cut by 0 bases and J by 7 bases, with 13 bases left in between. Looked up from germline, CDR1 is DFQATT and CDR2 is SNEGSKA (reference sequence). CDR3 length equals 14 residues. CDR3: CSARDHLTVNEQFF. The CDR3 nucleotides read TGCAGTGCTAGAGATCACCTTACCGTAAATGAGCAGTTCTTC.

This clonotype has ten or more counts. The chain couples TRBV11-2 to TRBJ2-1; tentative D call: TRBD2 (7 bases). The V end lost 7 bases, the J end lost 3 bases, and 19 bases lay between the germline ends. The CDR3 contains 16 residues. In germline, CDR1 is SGHAT, CDR2 FQNNGV. The CDR3 DNA sequence: TGTGCCAGCACCATGATAGGGGGGGGCCTCTACAATGAGCAGTTCTTC. Encoded protein: CASTMIGGGLYNEQFF.